The present entry profiles one T cell receptor (beta chain) with its context. This clone has just one count. Its cognate antigen has yet to be identified. One base away there is no much larger clone; base qualities are not given. This entry belongs to a study of blood T cell repertoires in COVID-19 (dated by TCRdb to 2020 to 2022). With respect to the entire study: The collaborator samples originated in the United States, Italy and Spain and spanned the acute and convalescent phases of COVID-19. Where available, HLA class I and class II types were taken from metadata supplied by the sample provider and were not determined by assay-based typing. The material from the prospective study consisted of cDNA or gDNA derived from T cells, B-cell-depleted T cells, or PBMCs. Subjects who had been exposed to COVID-19, were actively infected with it, or had recovered from it provided the deeply sampled blood TCRbeta repertoires that made up the dataset. The repertoires were released in a freely available public database intended as a resource for research on the immune response to SARS-CoV-2. Sample metadata almost always included a de-identified subject ID, COVID-19 status, age in years and sex. The samples were drawn from the first 160 participants of the ongoing ImmuneRACE study and from over 950 subjects provided by 6 global collaborators.

Relative to germline, V is missing 4 bases and J is missing 8 bases, with 4 bases of the junction outside any gene match. The CDR3 goes from the cysteine to the phenylalanine over 12 residues. The retained sequence is limited to the CDR3, 36 bases, with the frame set at the first base. The germline V gene specifies MNHEY as CDR1 and SVGAGI as CDR2. The immunoSEQ Assay, a bias-controlled multiplex PCR, was used to amplify TCRbeta CDR3 regions from genomic DNA. The authors processed their data as follows. Within the assay, amplification of reference gene primers was used to estimate how many nucleated cells each sample contained. To quantify the absolute abundance of each unique TCRbeta CDR3 rearrangement, sequence reads were collapsed and filtered. For each sample, productive Simpson clonality was calculated as the square root of Simpson's diversity index across productive rearrangements. TCRdb's version of the immuneACCESS table is confined to in-frame rearrangements and falls short of the full clone set. An unresolved V gene accounts for under half of the shortfall where checked; the remainder is of unknown origin. D and trimming were read from the DNA, whereas the V and J calls and clone size are those reported in that table. The sample profile shows tens of thousands of clones; 80% to 90% of them were found once. About a sixth of the sample rests with the top ten.

The paper's findings and limits, for the study overall: The quantity of clinical and demographic metadata differed by source and by participant and was supplied without curation.

Whole blood was collected in K2EDTA tubes by collaborating institutions according to the institutions' own protocols. For TCRbeta analysis, collaborators shipped samples as frozen whole blood, isolated PBMCs, or DNA extracted from either of those sample types. Sequenced material: peripheral blood. The chain was built from TRBV6-5 and TRBJ1-2; 7 middle bases align to TRBD1. The receptor comes from a woman aged 60 to 75 with acute or convalescent COVID-19. DNA sequence: TGTGCCAGCAGTTGGGACAGTCGGGGCTACACCTTC. Translated, it gives CASSWDSRGYTF.